One sample yielded the 12 T cell receptor beta chains listed below, sequenced in a study of shared clonotypes between healthy human individuals. Profiled with immunoSEQ multiplex PCR; TCRdb holds only in-frame clones, not every one. Altogether 600,000 to 750,000 clones are present, roughly 72% being singletons, with the ten largest covering more than 1.5%. Sequences were obtained from memory CD4+ T cells sorted from blood. The subset denotes: CD45RA-negative fraction. Receptor source: a woman between 25 and 40 years old in good health.

The rearrangement links TRBV5-1 to TRBJ2-7, with D tentatively TRBD1 or TRBD2 (6 bases each). Per germline, CDR1 SGHRS and CDR2 YFSETQ. This CDR3 has 12 residues. Trimming removed 4 bases at V and 7 bases at J, with 12 bases between. The CDR3 loop is CASSHGGTEQYF. The DNA for the CDR3 is TGCGCCAGCAGCCATGGCGGGACAGAGCAGTACTTC. The full variable domain, in which reference TRBV5-1 and TRBJ2-7 provide the parts outside the CDR3, is KAGVTQTPRYLIKTRGQQVTLSCSPISGHRSVSWYQQTPGQGLQFLFEYFSETQRNKGNFPGRFSGRQFSNSRSEMNVSTLELGDSALYLCASSHGGTEQYFGPGTRLTVT.

The chain recombines TRBV2 with TRBJ1-4, with 9 positions matching TRBD1. Trimming took 8 bases from V and 8 from J; bases not matched to a gene: 9. The CDR3 loop spans 14 amino acids. Germline lookup yields CDR1 SNHLY and CDR2 FYNNEI. The CDR3 DNA reads as TGTGCCAGCCGAGGGGACAGGGTAAACGAAAAACTGTTTTTT. Protein: CASRGDRVNEKLFF.

The chain combines TRBV7-9 with TRBJ2-4, with TRBD1 identical over 9 bases. The CDR3 runs 15 residues. Unmatched junction bases numbered 5, after V lost 1 base and J lost 7 bases. Looked up from germline, CDR1 is SEHNR and CDR2 is FQNEAQ (reference sequence). The CDR3 region is CASSLVGDRANIQYF. The CDR3 nucleotides read TGTGCCAGCAGCTTAGTAGGGGACAGGGCTAACATTCAGTACTTC.

The gene calls are TRBV10-2 and TRBJ2-5; 13 bases are a match to TRBD2. The trim removed 6 bases at V and 5 bases at J, leaving 9 bases unmatched. Looked up from germline, CDR1 is WSHSY and CDR2 is SAAADI. The CDR3 is made up of 16 amino acids. Here the CDR3 reads CASRRTSGSGGETQYF. The CDR3 nucleotides are TGCGCCAGCAGGCGGACTAGCGGGAGCGGGGGGGAGACCCAGTACTTC.

V gene TRBV19 combines with J gene TRBJ1-1; no reliable D call. CDR3 length equals 13 residues. With 6 bases removed from V and 4 bases from J, the gap between germline ends came to 12 bases. Germline CDR1 and CDR2: LNHDA and SQIVND (reference sequence). CDR3 sequence: CASRSAEGTEAFF. For the CDR3, the DNA is TGTGCCAGTAGATCCGCGGAGGGCACTGAAGCTTTCTTT.

CDR3 sequence reads: CASSSEASAEAFF. The CDR3 DNA sequence: TGCGCCAGCAGCTCAGAGGCCAGCGCTGAAGCTTTCTTT. This rearrangement joins TRBV5-1 to TRBJ1-1; D not certain. Germline loops: CDR1 SGHRS, CDR2 YFSETQ. The CDR3 is 13 amino acids. Deletions cut 3 bases from V and 6 bases from J, with 12 bases between.

The chain carries TRBV27 and TRBJ1-1, with D hard to call. Germline lookup yields CDR1 MNHEY and CDR2 SMNVEV (reference sequence). The CDR3 spans 16 residues. Trimming stripped 2 bases from V and 1 base from J, with 14 bases between. The CDR3 spells CASSLIGLGANTEAFF. Here the CDR3 DNA reads TGTGCCAGCAGTTTAATCGGACTAGGCGCGAACACTGAAGCTTTCTTT.

The chain combines TRBV6-1 with TRBJ2-1; 12 bases align to TRBD2. CDR1 is MNHNS, CDR2 SASEGT, per germline. V shed 2 bases, J shed 10 bases, and the junction held 6 bases outside the gene matches. CDR3 size: 15 residues. The CDR3 DNA reads as TGTGCCAGCAGTGAATGGCTAGCGGGAGGGCTCGAGCAGTTCTTC. Its protein product is CASSEWLAGGLEQFF.

The sample holds one count of this clone. The chain employs TRBV28 and TRBJ2-2, with D unresolved. The V and J ends lost 3 bases and 4 bases respectively, with 12 bases between them. The germline CDR1 and CDR2 sequences are MDHEN and SYDVKM. The CDR3 loop spans 15 amino acids. The CDR3 sequence is CASSFIPWGTGELFF. CDR3 coding DNA: TGTGCCAGCAGTTTCATCCCCTGGGGCACCGGGGAGCTGTTTTTT.

The J gene is TRBJ1-1, the V gene TRBV19, with D unresolved. Germline loops: CDR1 LNHDA, CDR2 SQIVND (reference sequence). The CDR3 totals 12 residues. V gave up 7 bases and J gave up 3 bases, with 9 bases separating them. CDR3 loop: CASIGQYTEAFF. CDR3 nucleotide sequence: TGTGCCAGTATTGGGCAATACACTGAAGCTTTCTTT.

This chain links TRBV19 with TRBJ1-5; D perhaps matches TRBD1 (5 bases). Trimming took 3 bases from V and 2 from J, leaving 11 bases between them. Germline CDR1 and CDR2: LNHDA and SQIVND (reference sequence). The CDR3 contains 15 residues. The CDR3 DNA is TGTGCCAGTAGTATGGCCAGGGCGGGCAATCAGCCCCAGCATTTT. Translated: CASSMARAGNQPQHF.

The rearrangement links TRBV7-8 to TRBJ2-3, with D tentatively TRBD1 or TRBD2 (6 bases each). The CDR3 has 12 amino acids. Per germline, CDR1 SGHVS and CDR2 FQNEAQ. V was cut by 5 bases and J by 6 bases, with 9 bases left in between. Here the CDR3 DNA reads TGTGCCAGCAGCCAAGGGGGGGATACGCAGTATTTT. It is translated as CASSQGGDTQYF.